Below are 27 T cell receptor beta chains sequenced from a single sample in a study of blood T cells in healthy people across ages. A second about 6 to 12 cycle PCR used barcoded and J-beta primers. One entry per CDR3 protein, called by TCRdb with MiXCR from the 5' RACE reads. This sample has more than 1,000,000 distinct CDR3 sequences; 20% to 25% occur once, and the top ten carry around 0.75%. The data also belong to a second study, concerning T cells of mothers and their children.

Sample: blood. The receptor set was obtained from a girl aged 2-15 years in good health.

The V and J genes are TRBV12-3 or TRBV12-4 and TRBJ2-5, with TRBD2 matching over 10 bases. The CDR3 is 13 residues long. With 7 bases clipped from V and 4 bases from J, the junction kept 3 bases outside the gene matches. The CDR3 sequence: CASKLAGGETQYF. The CDR3 DNA sequence: TGTGCCAGCAAATTAGCGGGAGGAGAGACCCAGTACTTC.

V usage is TRBV9 and J usage is TRBJ2-3; D gene uncertain. The CDR3 consists of 12 residues. V lost 3 bases and J lost 5, with 7 bases in between. Germline-derived CDR1 and CDR2 are SGDLS and YYNGEE. The CDR3 DNA reads TGTGCCAGCAGCGCCCCGGGAGATACGCAGTATTTT. Protein: CASSAPGDTQYF. Together with reference TRBV9 and TRBJ2-3, the CDR3 gives the full variable domain: DSGVTQTPKHLITATGQRVTLRCSPRSGDLSVYWYQQSLDQGLQFLIQYYNGEERAKGNILERFSAQQFPDLHSELNLSSLELGDSALYFCASSAPGDTQYFGPGTRLTVL.

A remark on this clonotype: Germline and junction disagree at one end, which may indicate a read error. The chain employs TRBV7-9 and TRBJ2-5, with D possibly matching TRBD2 (6 bases). The CDR3 runs to 17 residues. Germline CDR1 SEHNR, CDR2 FQNEAQ (reference sequence). CDR3 amino acids: CASSLVGLADPQGTQYF. Written as DNA, the CDR3 is TGTGCCAGCAGCTTAGTAGGGTTAGCGGACCCGCAAGGGACCCAGTACTTC.

The gene calls are TRBV4-1 and TRBJ1-2; the D is unclear. CDR1 is MGHRA, CDR2 YSYEKL, per germline. The CDR3 length is 12 residues. V was cut by 1 base and J by 7 bases, with 7 bases left in between. The CDR3 nucleotides are TGCGCCAGCAGCCAAGGGCAGCTTGGCTACACCTTC. It codes for CASSQGQLGYTF.

The V and J genes are TRBV29-1 and TRBJ2-5; D is perhaps TRBD1 (6 bases). The CDR3 has 14 residues. V lost 3 bases and J lost 5, with 16 bases in between. Germline lookup yields CDR1 SQVTM and CDR2 ANQGSEA. Written as DNA, the CDR3 is TGCAGCGTTGACAGCAGGGGTTTTGGGGAGACCCAGTACTTC. Translating it yields CSVDSRGFGETQYF.

The J gene is TRBJ2-3, the V gene TRBV28, with TRBD2 identical over 9 bases. J was trimmed by 4 bases and V by 5 bases; bases with no gene match: 4. Germline V lookup: CDR1 MDHEN, CDR2 SYDVKM. CDR3 length: 14 amino acids. CDR3 amino acids: CASSMAGGPDTQYF. The CDR3 DNA sequence: TGTGCCAGCAGTATGGCGGGAGGGCCAGATACGCAGTATTTT.

The chain has TRBV7-9 and TRBJ2-5, with 8 bases lining up with TRBD2. Germline V gene data show CDR1 as SEHNR and CDR2 as FQNEAQ (reference sequence). This CDR3 region has 16 residues. Germline trimming cut 5 bases from V and 7 bases from J; bases unmatched to any gene: 15. This CDR3 is CASSPSMRGDVRTQYF. CDR3 DNA: TGTGCCAGCAGCCCGTCTATGCGGGGGGACGTACGGACCCAGTACTTC.

This clonotype was seen only a few times. The V and J genes are TRBV11-2 and TRBJ1-4; D perhaps matches TRBD1 (5 bases). V shed 5 bases and J shed 2 bases, with 18 bases lying between them. CDR1 and CDR2 (germline): SGHAT, FQNNGV. This CDR3 spans 17 amino acids. The CDR3 is CASSHPTQGLTNEKLFF. CDR3 in DNA: TGTGCCAGCAGCCACCCCACGCAGGGTCTTACTAATGAAAAACTGTTTTTT.

This clonotype was observed a handful of times. V and J are TRBV7-2 and TRBJ2-7; D is perhaps TRBD1 or TRBD2 (5 bases each). The germline gives CDR1 SGHTA, CDR2 FQGNSA. Trimming pared 5 bases from V and 6 bases from J, leaving 11 bases between. The CDR3 sequence is 12 residues long. The CDR3 spells CASSPPGAEQYF. CDR3 bases: TGTGCCAGCAGCCCCCCCGGGGCCGAGCAGTACTTC.

V is TRBV7-8 and J is TRBJ1-2, with 8 bases aligning to TRBD1. J lost 2 bases, V lost 1 base, and 12 bases had no gene match. This CDR3 contains 18 residues. Germline CDR1 is SGHVS and CDR2 is FQNEAQ. The CDR3 DNA reads TGTGCCAGCAGCTTAGGCGGGGGACAGGCGCCGGGGAACTATGGCTACACCTTC. Its protein product is CASSLGGGQAPGNYGYTF.

This clonotype was seen a few times. The rearrangement uses TRBV7-9 and TRBJ1-3, with no clear D. The CDR3 is 14 residues long. Germline assignment: CDR1 SEHNR and CDR2 FQNEAQ (reference sequence). The V end was cut by 1 base, the J end by 3 bases, with 7 bases between. CDR3 protein: CASSLGGNGNTIYF. The CDR3 nucleotides are TGTGCCAGCAGCTTAGGCGGAAATGGAAACACCATATATTTT.

The CDR3 DNA is TGTGCCAGCAGCTTCAGGTCTAGCGGGTACTACGAGCAGTACTTC. It translates to CASSFRSSGYYEQYF. The J gene is TRBJ2-5, the V gene TRBV11-2; the match to TRBD2 covers 8 bases. Gene TRBJ2-7 matches the end of the DNA better, so the J call may be wrong. CDR1 is SGHAT, CDR2 FQNNGV, per germline. The CDR3 loop spans 15 amino acids.

The sample holds a few counts of this clonotype. The rearrangement uses TRBV2 and TRBJ2-7, with no clear D. The germline gives CDR1 SNHLY, CDR2 FYNNEI. This CDR3 has 11 residues. V lost 7 bases and J lost 2, with 6 bases in between. The CDR3 DNA follows: TGTGCCAGCATTATCACCTACGAGCAGTACTTC. This translates into CASIITYEQYF.

This clonotype was detected only once. The chain has TRBV12-3 or TRBV12-4 and TRBJ2-1; the match to TRBD2 covers 14 bases. The CDR3 length is 17 residues. Losses at the gene ends were 3 bases for V and 8 bases for J; bases not matched to a gene: 9. This CDR3 reads CASSFVTSGGGGDEQFF. The CDR3, as DNA: TGTGCCAGCAGTTTTGTGACTAGCGGGGGGGGAGGAGATGAGCAGTTCTTC.

The chain recombines TRBV29-1 with TRBJ1-1, with 9 bases aligning to TRBD1. V lost 7 bases to trimming and J lost 7 bases; unmatched junction nucleotides: 7. Germline V gives CDR1 SQVTM, CDR2 ANQGSEA. CDR3 length equals 12 residues. CDR3 sequence: CSAKGQGHEAFF. In nucleotides, the CDR3 is TGCAGCGCAAAGGGACAGGGACATGAAGCTTTCTTT. The entire variable domain, with the rest obtained from reference TRBV29-1 and TRBJ1-1, is as follows: SAVISQKPSRDICQRGTSLTIQCQVDSQVTMMFWYRQQPGQSLTLIATANQGSEATYESGFVIDKFPISRPNLTFSTLTVSNMSPEDSSIYLCSAKGQGHEAFFGQGTRLTVV.

V is TRBV7-2 and J is TRBJ2-5, with no clear D. V lost 7 bases to trimming and J lost 0 bases, with 9 bases between them. Looked up from germline, CDR1 is SGHTA and CDR2 is FQGNSA. The CDR3 sequence is 13 residues long. Here the CDR3 reads CASTAPYQETQYF. CDR3 bases: TGTGCCAGCACCGCCCCGTACCAAGAGACCCAGTACTTC.

The rearrangement joins TRBV29-1 to TRBJ2-4; either TRBD1 or TRBD2 may supply D (5 bases each). V was trimmed by 4 bases and J by 0 bases, leaving 16 bases between them. CDR1 is SQVTM and CDR2 is ANQGSEA in the germline V gene. CDR3 length: 16 residues. Written as DNA, the CDR3 is TGCAGCGTTGGATTTACGGGGACGATAGCCAAAAACATTCAGTACTTC. Protein: CSVGFTGTIAKNIQYF.

The chain combines TRBV27 with TRBJ1-1, with TRBD1 as a possible D gene (5 bases). CDR3 length equals 14 residues. Germline V gene sequence: CDR1 MNHEY, CDR2 SMNVEV (reference sequence). V was clipped by 2 bases and J by 6 bases, with 13 bases between them. CDR3 amino acids: CASSLGGLVAEAFF. CDR3 nucleotide sequence: TGTGCCAGCAGTTTAGGGGGTTTGGTGGCTGAAGCTTTCTTT.

This clonotype was picked up a small number of times. The chain carries TRBV4-1 and TRBJ1-2; D unresolved. Germline CDR1 MGHRA, CDR2 YSYEKL. The V end lost 4 bases, the J end lost 2 bases, and 17 bases lay between the germline ends. The CDR3 runs 16 residues. The CDR3 nucleotides read TGCGCCAGCAGCCCTGACTTTGACCGGCGGAACTATGGCTACACCTTC. This sequence encodes CASSPDFDRRNYGYTF.

This sequence joins TRBV7-2 and TRBJ2-3; 9 nucleotides match TRBD2. V trimming: 0 bases; J trimming: 2 bases; junction bases outside the gene matches: 3. This CDR3 has 16 residues. Germline CDR1 is SGHTA and CDR2 is FQGNSA. The CDR3 protein is CASSLAPGLATDTQYF. DNA for the CDR3: TGTGCCAGCAGCTTAGCCCCGGGACTAGCCACAGATACGCAGTATTTT.

Comment on this clonotype: The junction shows a germline mismatch at one end, possibly a read error. DNA for the CDR3: TGTGCCAGCAGCCTCGACAACCGGGGTCTAATGAACACCGAAGCTTTCTTT. Amino acids: CASSLDNRGLMNTEAFF. V and J are TRBV5-5 and TRBJ1-1; no reliable D call. Germline V gene data show CDR1 as SGHKS and CDR2 as YYEKEE (reference sequence). The CDR3 extends over 17 amino acids.

The chain is built from TRBV6-1 and TRBJ2-5, with D uncertain. The V gene lost 6 bases and the J gene lost 4 bases, with 15 bases spanning the gap. CDR3 length equals 14 residues. Germline V gene lookup returns CDR1 MNHNS and CDR2 SASEGT. CDR3 coding DNA: TGTGCCAGCAGAGACTCAGCGAGCAGAGAGACCCAGTACTTC. Its protein is CASRDSASRETQYF.

In this sample, this clonotype turned up a few times. V is TRBV2 and J is TRBJ1-1; a weak D match, TRBD1 (6 bases). The CDR3 loop spans 14 amino acids. From germline, CDR1 is SNHLY and CDR2 FYNNEI. Trimming took off 8 bases at V and 5 bases at J, with 18 bases between the two ends. The CDR3 region has the DNA TGTGCCAGCGGGGTGGATGGAGGGGGGACTGAAGCTTTCTTT. It specifies CASGVDGGGTEAFF.

A few counts support this clonotype. The rearrangement links TRBV6-1 to TRBJ1-2; maybe TRBD1 (6 bases). Germline V CDR1 and CDR2: MNHNS, SASEGT. The ends were cut back, 7 bases at V and 3 bases at J, with 24 bases in the middle. This CDR3 has 17 residues. CDR3 nucleotides: TGTGCCAGCAACACCGGGGCCAGGGGACCCAGACACTATGGCTACACCTTC. It translates to CASNTGARGPRHYGYTF.

J is TRBJ2-1 and V is TRBV6-6, with 8 bases fitting TRBD2. V shed 6 bases and J 4 bases; nucleotides not matched to a gene: 11. The length of the CDR3 is 16 residues. CDR1 is MNHNY, CDR2 SVGAGI, per germline (reference sequence). The CDR3 reads CASRPLRTSRYNEQFF. Here the CDR3 DNA reads TGTGCCAGCAGGCCCCTTAGGACTAGCCGTTACAATGAGCAGTTCTTC.

CDR3: CAISESRSGSDTQYF. In DNA, the CDR3 is TGTGCCATCAGTGAGTCTCGGTCAGGGTCAGATACGCAGTATTTT. V usage is TRBV10-3 and J usage is TRBJ2-3, with D maybe TRBD1 (5 bases). The V and J ends lost 0 bases and 4 bases respectively, with 11 bases between them. The germline V gene has CDR1 ENHRY and CDR2 SYGVKD. This CDR3 is built from 15 residues.

J is TRBJ1-2 and V is TRBV29-1, with D unresolved. The length of the CDR3 is 13 residues. The germline V gene has CDR1 SQVTM and CDR2 ANQGSEA. Trimming removed 3 bases at V and 8 bases at J, with 16 bases between. The CDR3 region is CSVDVGVEGGYTF. For the CDR3, the DNA is TGCAGCGTTGACGTCGGGGTTGAGGGAGGCTACACCTTC.